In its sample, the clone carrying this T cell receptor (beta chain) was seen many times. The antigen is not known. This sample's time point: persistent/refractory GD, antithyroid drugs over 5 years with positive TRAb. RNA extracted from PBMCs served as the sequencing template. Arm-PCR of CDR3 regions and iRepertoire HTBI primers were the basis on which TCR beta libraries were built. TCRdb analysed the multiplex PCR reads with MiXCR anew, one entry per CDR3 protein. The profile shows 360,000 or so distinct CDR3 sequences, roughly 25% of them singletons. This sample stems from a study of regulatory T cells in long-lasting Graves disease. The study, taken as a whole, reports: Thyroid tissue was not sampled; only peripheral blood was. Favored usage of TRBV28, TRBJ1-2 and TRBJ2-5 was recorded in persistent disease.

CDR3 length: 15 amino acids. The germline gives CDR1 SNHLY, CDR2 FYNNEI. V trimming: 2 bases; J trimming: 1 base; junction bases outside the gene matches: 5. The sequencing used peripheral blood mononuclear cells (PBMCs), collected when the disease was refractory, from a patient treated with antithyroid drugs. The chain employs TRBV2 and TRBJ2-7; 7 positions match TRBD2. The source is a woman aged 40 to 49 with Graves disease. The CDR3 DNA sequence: TGTGCCAGCAGTGAATGGCGGGAGTCATCCTACGAGCAGTACTTC. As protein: CASSEWRESSYEQYF.